This T cell receptor (beta chain) was captured in a study of blood T cells in healthy people across ages. CDR3 size: 15 residues. V shed 2 bases and J 2 bases; nucleotides not matched to a gene: 3. CDR1 is MNHEY and CDR2 is SVGEGT in the germline V gene. Primed by a sample-barcoded 5' primer and a J-beta primer mix, a second PCR proceeded for about 6 to 11 cycles. TCRdb independently ran MiXCR on the 5' RACE reads; one entry per CDR3 protein. The sample comprises 1.2 million to 1.5 million distinct CDR3 sequences, approximately 60% of which are singletons, and approximately 7% rests with the top ten.

This chain connects TRBV6-2 or TRBV6-3 to TRBJ2-1, with 7 bases matching TRBD1. The sequencing input was blood. The TCR sequence derives from a man between 18 and 29 years old in good health. CDR3 in amino acids: CASSYDRVAYNEQFF. The CDR3 DNA reads TGTGCCAGCAGTTACGACAGGGTAGCCTACAATGAGCAGTTCTTC.